These 8 T cell receptor beta chains share one sample of origin, sequenced in a study of low-dose radiotherapy and immunotherapy resistance in tumors. TRAV- and TRBV-specific primers, spanning alpha and beta chains, primed first-strand cDNA. Both a constant-region primer and a V-primer adapter served to amplify TCRs across about 20 PCR cycles. Each CDR3 protein gets one entry after TCRdb re-called the reads with MiXCR. The data hold tens of thousands of distinct CDR3 sequences, with less than 25% observed a single time. Described time point: after trial treatment. Treatment of the sample: LDRT plus nivolumab, ipilimumab, low-dose cyclophosphamide and aspirin (RACIN trial). The source was PBMCs, collected after low-dose radiotherapy plus immunotherapy. These receptors came from a female donor with ovarian cancer.

This clonotype has at least ten counts. The chain links TRBV12-3 or TRBV12-4 to TRBJ2-2; D uncertain. Trimming pared 3 bases from V and 6 bases from J, leaving 8 bases between. This CDR3 region has 13 residues. The CDR3 region is CASSLVLSGELFF. The DNA of the CDR3 is TGTGCCAGCAGTTTGGTACTTTCCGGGGAGCTGTTTTTT.

This clonotype has only a few counts. The genes are TRBV20-1 and TRBJ2-7; TRBD1 is a possible D gene (5 bases). The germline V and J ends were trimmed by 0 bases and 5 bases, with 11 bases remaining between them. Looked up from germline, CDR1 is DFQATT and CDR2 is SNEGSKA (reference sequence). The CDR3 contains 13 residues. CDR3 protein: CSAREGPADEQYF. The CDR3 bases are TGCAGTGCTAGAGAGGGGCCCGCGGACGAGCAGTACTTC.

This clonotype is deemed medium-sized. CDR3 in DNA: TGTGCCAGCAGTTACTCGGGAGGTTCCACGGCAAGCTACATGAACACTGAAGCTTTCTTT. Residues: CASSYSGGSTASYMNTEAFF. V and J are TRBV6-8 and TRBJ1-1; D is ambiguous. There are 20 residues in the CDR3. The germline gives CDR1 MNHGY, CDR2 SAAAGT. Trimming pared 0 bases from V and 0 bases from J, leaving 23 bases between.

Ten or more counts support this clonotype. V gene TRBV6-1 combines with J gene TRBJ2-2; TRBD1 matches 7 bases. Per germline, CDR1 MNHNS and CDR2 SASEGT. This CDR3 region has 15 residues. V was clipped by 1 base and J by 4 bases; unmatched bases: 3. The CDR3 sequence is CASSEGDSGTGELFF. As DNA, the CDR3 is TGTGCCAGCAGTGAAGGGGACAGCGGCACCGGGGAGCTGTTTTTT.

Many counts were recorded for this clonotype. The rearrangement uses TRBV6-2 or TRBV6-3 and TRBJ2-7; D may be TRBD2 (5 bases). The CDR3 length is 14 residues. Trimming cost V 11 bases and J 0 bases, with 17 bases left between them. Germline V gene lookup returns CDR1 MNHEY and CDR2 SVGEGT. This CDR3 is CAYSRAEDSYEQYF. CDR3 DNA: TGTGCCTACAGCAGAGCGGAAGACTCCTACGAGCAGTACTTC.

As regards this clonotype: A read error likely explains this, since a far larger clone differs by one base. A read error is likely, as this CDR3 ends without the conserved phenylalanine or tryptophan. The rearrangement links TRBV7-4 to TRBJ2-1; TRBD2 aligns across 10 bases. The germline CDR1 and CDR2 sequences are SGHVT and SQSDAQ. V shed 6 bases and J 4 bases; nucleotides not matched to a gene: 6. CDR3 length: 15 residues. The CDR3 loop is CASRGAGGRYNEQFI. The CDR3, as DNA: TGTGCCAGCAGGGGAGCGGGGGGGCGATACAATGAGCAGTTCATC.

The rearrangement uses TRBV5-1 and TRBJ1-6; a weak D match, TRBD1 (6 bases). V lost 0 bases to trimming and J lost 10 bases, with 11 bases between them. This CDR3 is built from 14 residues. Germline CDR1 SGHRS, CDR2 YFSETQ. The CDR3 here is CASSLGGQISPLHF. DNA of the CDR3: TGCGCCAGCAGCTTGGGCGGACAGATCTCACCCCTCCACTTT.

This clonotype was counted at least ten times. The rearrangement uses TRBV20-1 and TRBJ1-6, with D possibly TRBD1 on 5 matching bases. V lost 1 base to trimming and J lost 13 bases, with 5 bases between them. Per the germline V gene, CDR1 is DFQATT and CDR2 is SNEGSKA (reference sequence). The CDR3 runs 10 residues. CDR3 sequence (DNA): TGCAGTGCTAGAGCAGGGCCCCTCCACTTT. Its protein is CSARAGPLHF.